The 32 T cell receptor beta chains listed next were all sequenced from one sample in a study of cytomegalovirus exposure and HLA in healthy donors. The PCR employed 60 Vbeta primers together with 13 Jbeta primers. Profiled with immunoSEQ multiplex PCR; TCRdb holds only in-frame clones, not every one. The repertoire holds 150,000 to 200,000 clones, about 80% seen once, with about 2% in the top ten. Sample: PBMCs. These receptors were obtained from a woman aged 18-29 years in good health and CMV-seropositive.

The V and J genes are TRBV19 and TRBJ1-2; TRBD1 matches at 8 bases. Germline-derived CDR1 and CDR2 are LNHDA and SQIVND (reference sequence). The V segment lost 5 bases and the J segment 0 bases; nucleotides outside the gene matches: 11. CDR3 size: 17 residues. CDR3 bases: TGTGCCAGTAGTTTTTTGGACAGGGCGACGACTAACTATGGCTACACCTTC. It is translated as CASSFLDRATTNYGYTF.

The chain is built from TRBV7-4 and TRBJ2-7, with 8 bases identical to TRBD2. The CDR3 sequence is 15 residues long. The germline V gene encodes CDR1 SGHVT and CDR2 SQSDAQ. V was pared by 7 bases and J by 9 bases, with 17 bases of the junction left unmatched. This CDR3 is CASNSDAGGNPGQYV. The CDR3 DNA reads TGTGCCAGCAACTCTGATGCGGGGGGCAACCCAGGGCAGTACGTC.

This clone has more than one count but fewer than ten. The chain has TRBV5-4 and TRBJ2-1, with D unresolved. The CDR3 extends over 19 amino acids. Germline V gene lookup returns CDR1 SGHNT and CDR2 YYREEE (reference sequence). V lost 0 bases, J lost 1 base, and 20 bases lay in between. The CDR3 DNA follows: TGTGCCAGCAGCTTGGTTTTTGTTCGCGAGGCTAGATCCTACAATGAGCAGTTCTTC. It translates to CASSLVFVREARSYNEQFF.

For the CDR3, the DNA is TGTGCCAGCAGCTCATTCACAGGGGGGTCCTACGAGCAGTACTTC. It encodes CASSSFTGGSYEQYF. The chain employs TRBV5-4 and TRBJ2-7, with 8 bases fitting TRBD1. Germline assignment: CDR1 SGHNT and CDR2 YYREEE (reference sequence). CDR3 length: 15 residues. Trimming removed 3 bases from V and 1 base from J; junction bases left unmatched: 6.

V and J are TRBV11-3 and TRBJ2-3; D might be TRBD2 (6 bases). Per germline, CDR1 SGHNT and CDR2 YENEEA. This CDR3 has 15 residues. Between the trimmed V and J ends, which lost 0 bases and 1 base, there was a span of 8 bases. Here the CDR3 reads CASSLDIAGTDTQYF. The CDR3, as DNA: TGTGCCAGCAGCTTAGACATAGCGGGCACAGATACGCAGTATTTT.

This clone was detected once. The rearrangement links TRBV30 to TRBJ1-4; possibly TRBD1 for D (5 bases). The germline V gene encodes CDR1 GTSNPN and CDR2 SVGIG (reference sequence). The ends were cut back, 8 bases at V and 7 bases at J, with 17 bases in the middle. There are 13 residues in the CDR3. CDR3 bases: TGTGCCGGGGCGGGAGGGGCAGGTGAAAAACTGTTTTTT. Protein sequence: CAGAGGAGEKLFF.

The CDR3 nucleotides read TGTGCCACCAATAGGGGGGGCGGGAAAGAGACCCAGTACTTC. Its protein product is CATNRGGGKETQYF. This chain links TRBV28 with TRBJ2-5, with TRBD2 as a possible D gene (7 bases). V dropped 10 bases and J dropped 3 bases, with 18 bases sitting between them. This CDR3 comprises 14 residues. Germline V gene data show CDR1 as MDHEN and CDR2 as SYDVKM.

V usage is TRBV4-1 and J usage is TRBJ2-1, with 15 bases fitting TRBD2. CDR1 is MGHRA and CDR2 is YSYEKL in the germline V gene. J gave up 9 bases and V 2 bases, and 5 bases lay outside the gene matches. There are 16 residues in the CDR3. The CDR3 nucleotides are TGCGCCAGCAGCCAAAAAGGGACTAGCGGGGGGAGTGAGCAGTTCTTC. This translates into CASSQKGTSGGSEQFF.

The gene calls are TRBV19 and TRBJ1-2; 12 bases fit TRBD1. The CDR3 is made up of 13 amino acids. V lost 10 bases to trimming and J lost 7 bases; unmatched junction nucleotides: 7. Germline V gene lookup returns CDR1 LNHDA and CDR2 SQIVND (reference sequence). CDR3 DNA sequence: TGTGCCACCGCCCGGGACAGGGGGCCTGGCTACACCTTC. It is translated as CATARDRGPGYTF. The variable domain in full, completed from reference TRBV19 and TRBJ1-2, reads DGGITQSPKYLFRKEGQNVTLSCEQNLNHDAMYWYRQDPGQGLRLIYYSQIVNDFQKGDIAEGYSVSREKKESFPLTVTSAQKNPTAFYLCATARDRGPGYTFGSGTRLTVV.

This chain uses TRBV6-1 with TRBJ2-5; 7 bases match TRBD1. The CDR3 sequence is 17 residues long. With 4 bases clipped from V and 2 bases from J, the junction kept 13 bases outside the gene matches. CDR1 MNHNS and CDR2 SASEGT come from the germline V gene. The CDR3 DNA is TGTGCCAGCAGTGTAAACCCTCTACAGGGGCGACAAGAGACCCAGTACTTC. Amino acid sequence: CASSVNPLQGRQETQYF.

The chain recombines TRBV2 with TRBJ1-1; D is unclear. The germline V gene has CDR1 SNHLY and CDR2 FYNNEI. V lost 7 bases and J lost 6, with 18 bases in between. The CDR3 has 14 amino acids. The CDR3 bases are TGTGCCAGCAACTCCCCCACGGGTAAACCTGAAGCTTTCTTT. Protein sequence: CASNSPTGKPEAFF.

The CDR3 bases are TGTGCCAGCAGCCCAGCGGTAGTCAGCACAGATACGCAGTATTTT. Its translation: CASSPAVVSTDTQYF. The chain joins TRBV11-1 to TRBJ2-3, with D maybe TRBD2 (5 bases). This CDR3 contains 15 residues. Deletions cut 5 bases from V and 0 bases from J, with 12 bases between. Germline V lookup: CDR1 SGHAT, CDR2 FQDESV (reference sequence).

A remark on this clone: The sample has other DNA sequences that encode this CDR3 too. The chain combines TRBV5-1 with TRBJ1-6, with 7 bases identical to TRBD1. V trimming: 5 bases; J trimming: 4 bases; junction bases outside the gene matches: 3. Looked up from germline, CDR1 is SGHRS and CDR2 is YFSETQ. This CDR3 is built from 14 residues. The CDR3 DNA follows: TGCGCCAGCAGTCGGGACAGTTATAATTCACCCCTCCACTTT. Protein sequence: CASSRDSYNSPLHF.

This CDR3 reads CASSLDGLAGRNEQFF. The CDR3 DNA reads as TGTGCCAGCAGCTTGGATGGACTAGCGGGGAGAAATGAGCAGTTCTTC. The chain has TRBV13 and TRBJ2-1; 12 bases are shared with TRBD2. Germline CDR1 is PRHDT and CDR2 is FYEKMQ (reference sequence). J was trimmed by 7 bases and V by 3 bases; bases with no gene match: 7. The CDR3 consists of 16 residues.

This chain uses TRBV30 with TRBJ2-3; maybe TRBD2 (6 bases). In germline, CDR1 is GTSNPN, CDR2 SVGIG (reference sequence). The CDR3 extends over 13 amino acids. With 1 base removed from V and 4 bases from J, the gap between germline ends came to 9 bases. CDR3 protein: CAWSELAPDTQYF. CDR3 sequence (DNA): TGTGCCTGGAGTGAACTAGCCCCAGATACGCAGTATTTT.

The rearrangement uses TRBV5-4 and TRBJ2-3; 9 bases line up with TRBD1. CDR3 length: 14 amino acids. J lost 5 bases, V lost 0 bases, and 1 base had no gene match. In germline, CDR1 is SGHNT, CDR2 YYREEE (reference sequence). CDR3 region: CASSLGQGVDTQYF. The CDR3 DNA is TGTGCCAGCAGCTTGGGACAGGGGGTAGATACGCAGTATTTT.

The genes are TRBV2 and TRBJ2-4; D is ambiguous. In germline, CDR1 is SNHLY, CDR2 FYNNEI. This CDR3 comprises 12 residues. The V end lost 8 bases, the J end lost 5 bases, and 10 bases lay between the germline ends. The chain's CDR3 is CASFGTENIQYF. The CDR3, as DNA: TGTGCCAGCTTCGGTACCGAAAACATTCAGTACTTC.

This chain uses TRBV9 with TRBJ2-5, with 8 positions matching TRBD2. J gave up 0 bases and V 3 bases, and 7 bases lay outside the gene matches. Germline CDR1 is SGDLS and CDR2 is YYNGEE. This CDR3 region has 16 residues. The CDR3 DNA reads TGTGCCAGCAGCGCCCTTCTCGGGGGGGACCAAGAGACCCAGTACTTC. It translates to CASSALLGGDQETQYF.

The chain's CDR3 is CASSGAGMTGSYEQYF. The CDR3 DNA is TGTGCCAGCAGTGGGGCCGGGATGACGGGCTCCTACGAGCAGTACTTC. This chain connects TRBV25-1 to TRBJ2-7; perhaps TRBD2 as D (5 bases). This CDR3 spans 16 amino acids. With 4 bases removed from V and 0 bases from J, the gap between germline ends came to 16 bases. Per the germline V gene, CDR1 is MGHDK and CDR2 is SYGVNS.

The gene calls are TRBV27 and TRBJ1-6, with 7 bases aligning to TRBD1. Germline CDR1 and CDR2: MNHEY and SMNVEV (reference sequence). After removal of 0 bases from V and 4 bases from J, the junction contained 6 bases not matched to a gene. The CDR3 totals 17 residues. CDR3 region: CASSLSVRGIYNSPLHF. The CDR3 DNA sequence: TGTGCCAGCAGTTTATCGGTCAGGGGGATATATAATTCACCCCTCCACTTT.

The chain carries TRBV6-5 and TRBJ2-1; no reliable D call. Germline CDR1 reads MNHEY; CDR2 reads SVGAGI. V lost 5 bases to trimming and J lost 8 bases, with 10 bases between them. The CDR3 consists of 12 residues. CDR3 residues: CASSTESYEQFF. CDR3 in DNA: TGTGCCAGCAGTACGGAGTCGTATGAGCAGTTCTTC.

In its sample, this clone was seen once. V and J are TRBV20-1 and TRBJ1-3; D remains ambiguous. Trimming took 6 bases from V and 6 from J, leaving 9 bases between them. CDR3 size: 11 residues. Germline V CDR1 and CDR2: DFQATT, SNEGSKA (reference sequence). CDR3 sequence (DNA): TGCAGTGCCCTTGCGTTAAACACCATATATTTT. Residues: CSALALNTIYF.

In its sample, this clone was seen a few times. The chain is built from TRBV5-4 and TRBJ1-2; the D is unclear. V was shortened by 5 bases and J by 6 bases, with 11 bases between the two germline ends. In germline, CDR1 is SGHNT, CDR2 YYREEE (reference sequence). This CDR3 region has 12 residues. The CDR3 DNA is TGTGCCAGCAGGTATCCGGGGAATGGCTACACCTTC. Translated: CASRYPGNGYTF.

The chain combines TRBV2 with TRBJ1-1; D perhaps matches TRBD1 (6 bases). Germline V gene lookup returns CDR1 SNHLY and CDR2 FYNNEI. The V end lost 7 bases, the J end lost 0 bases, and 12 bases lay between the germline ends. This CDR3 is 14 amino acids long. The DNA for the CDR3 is TGTGCCAGCACCAGGGGCAGATTGAACACTGAAGCTTTCTTT. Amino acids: CASTRGRLNTEAFF.

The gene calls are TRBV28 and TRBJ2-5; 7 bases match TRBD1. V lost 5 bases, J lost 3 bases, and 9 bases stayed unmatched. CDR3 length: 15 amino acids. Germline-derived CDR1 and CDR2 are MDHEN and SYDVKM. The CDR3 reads CASSLPQTGEETQYF. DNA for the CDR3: TGTGCCAGCAGTCTGCCCCAAACAGGGGAAGAGACCCAGTACTTC.

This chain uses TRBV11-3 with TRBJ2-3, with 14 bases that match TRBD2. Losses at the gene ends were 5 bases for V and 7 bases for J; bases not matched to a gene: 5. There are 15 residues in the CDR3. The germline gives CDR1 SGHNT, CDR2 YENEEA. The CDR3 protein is CASSPWTSGGYTQYF. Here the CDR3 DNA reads TGTGCCAGCAGCCCGTGGACTAGCGGGGGGTATACGCAGTATTTT.

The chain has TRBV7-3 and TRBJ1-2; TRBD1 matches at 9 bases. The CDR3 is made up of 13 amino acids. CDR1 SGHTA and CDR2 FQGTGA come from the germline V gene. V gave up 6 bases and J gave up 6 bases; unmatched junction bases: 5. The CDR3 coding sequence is TGTGCCAGCAGTCTCACAGGGGGCAATGGCTACACCTTC. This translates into CASSLTGGNGYTF.

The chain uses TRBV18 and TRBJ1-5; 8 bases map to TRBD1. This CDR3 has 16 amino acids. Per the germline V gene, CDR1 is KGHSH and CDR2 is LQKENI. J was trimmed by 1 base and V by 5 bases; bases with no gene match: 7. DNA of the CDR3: TGTGCCAGCTCATCATACAGGGGGGGGAGCAATCAGCCCCAGCATTTT. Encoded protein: CASSSYRGGSNQPQHF. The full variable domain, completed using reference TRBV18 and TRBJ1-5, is NAGVMQNPRHLVRRRGQEARLRCSPMKGHSHVYWYRQLPEEGLKFMVYLQKENIIDESGMPKERFSAEFPKEGPSILRIQQVVRGDSAAYFCASSSYRGGSNQPQHFGDGTRLSIL.

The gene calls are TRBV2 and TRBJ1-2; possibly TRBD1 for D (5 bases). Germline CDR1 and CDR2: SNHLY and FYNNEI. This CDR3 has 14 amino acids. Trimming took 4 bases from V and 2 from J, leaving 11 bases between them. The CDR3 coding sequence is TGTGCCAGCAGTGTTGACAGCAGCAACTATGGCTACACCTTC. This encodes CASSVDSSNYGYTF.

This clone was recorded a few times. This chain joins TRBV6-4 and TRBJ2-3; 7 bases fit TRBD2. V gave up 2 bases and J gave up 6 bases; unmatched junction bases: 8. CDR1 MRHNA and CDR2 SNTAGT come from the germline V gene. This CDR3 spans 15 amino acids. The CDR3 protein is CASSDRAGVPDTQYF. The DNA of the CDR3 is TGTGCCAGCAGTGACAGGGCGGGAGTTCCCGATACGCAGTATTTT.

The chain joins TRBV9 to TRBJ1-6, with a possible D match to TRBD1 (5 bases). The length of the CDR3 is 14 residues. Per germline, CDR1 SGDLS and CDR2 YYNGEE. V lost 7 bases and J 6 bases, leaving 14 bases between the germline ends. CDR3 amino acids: CASGPGRSNSPLHF. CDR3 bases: TGTGCCAGCGGCCCAGGGCGGTCTAATTCACCCCTCCACTTT. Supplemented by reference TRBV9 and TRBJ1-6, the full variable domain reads DSGVTQTPKHLITATGQRVTLRCSPRSGDLSVYWYQQSLDQGLQFLIQYYNGEERAKGNILERFSAQQFPDLHSELNLSSLELGDSALYFCASGPGRSNSPLHFGNGTRLTVT.

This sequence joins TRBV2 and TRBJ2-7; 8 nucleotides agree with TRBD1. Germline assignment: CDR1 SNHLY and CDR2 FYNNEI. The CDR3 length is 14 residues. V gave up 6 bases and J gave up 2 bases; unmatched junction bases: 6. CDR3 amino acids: CASRADRVPYEQYF. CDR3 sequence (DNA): TGTGCCAGCAGGGCGGACAGGGTACCCTACGAGCAGTACTTC.